These T cell receptor beta chains were read from a single sample in a study of blood T cell repertoires in COVID-19. Libraries were prepared by immunoSEQ multiplex PCR; TCRdb keeps only in-frame clonotypes and omits some of them. The sample shows about 150,000 clones, 75% to 90% of them seen only once. The specimen sequenced was peripheral blood. The origin of the receptors is a man in his sixties with acute or convalescent COVID-19. Each CDR3 is given with its conserved first and last residue. The order of the fields is clone size, V gene, D gene, J gene, CDR3 protein, CDR3 DNA. D genes are given only for firm matches. The size of a clone is reported for some rows only, either as once, few or many, or as a class for expanded clones.

.,TRBV7-2,TRBD2,TRBJ2-3,CASSSGLTFTDTQYF,TGTGCCAGCAGCTCGGGACTAACCTTCACAGATACGCAGTATTTT
once,TRBV5-1,.,TRBJ1-1,CASSLAELSTEAFF,TGCGCCAGCAGCTTGGCGGAGTTAAGCACTGAAGCTTTCTTT
.,TRBV4-2,TRBD1,TRBJ1-2,CASSQFLLTGTGANYGYTF,TGTGCCAGCAGCCAATTTTTACTAACCGGGACAGGAGCTAACTATGGCTACACCTTC
few,TRBV11-2,.,TRBJ2-7,CASSYQTGPYEQYF,TGTGCCAGCAGCTACCAGACAGGTCCCTACGAGCAGTACTTC
few,TRBV4-2,.,TRBJ1-4,CASSQGGPTNEKLFF,TGTGCCAGCAGCCAAGGGGGGCCAACTAATGAAAAACTGTTTTTT
.,TRBV5-4,TRBD2,TRBJ2-1,CASSLQRGARNEQFF,TGTGCCAGCAGCCTTCAGCGGGGGGCGAGGAATGAGCAGTTCTTC
.,TRBV18,TRBD1,TRBJ2-3,CASSQTGGGQDTQYF,TGTGCCAGCTCCCAGACAGGGGGTGGACAAGATACGCAGTATTTT
.,TRBV2,TRBD1,TRBJ1-4,CASSEYWQGAEKLFF,TGTGCCAGCAGTGAATACTGGCAGGGGGCTGAAAAACTGTTTTTT
few,TRBV7-2,TRBD2,TRBJ2-1,CASSYQRGSNNEQFF,TGTGCCAGCAGTTACCAGCGGGGGAGTAACAATGAGCAGTTCTTC
.,TRBV6-5,.,TRBJ2-1,CASGGTANEQFF,TGTGCCAGCGGAGGGACAGCCAATGAGCAGTTCTTC
.,TRBV2,TRBD2,TRBJ2-3,CASSSDLAGPTDTQYF,TGTGCCAGCAGTTCTGATCTAGCGGGACCCACAGATACGCAGTATTTT
few,TRBV7-2,.,TRBJ1-4,CASSPRRGTNEKLFF,TGTGCCAGCAGCCCAAGGCGCGGCACTAATGAAAAACTGTTTTTT
.,TRBV24-1,.,TRBJ1-5,CATSDRQGAWHF,TGTGCCACCAGTGATCGGCAGGGTGCATGGCATTTT
.,TRBV5-1,TRBD1,TRBJ2-5,CASSSLGTGQETQYF,TGCGCCAGCAGCTCACTAGGGACAGGACAAGAGACCCAGTACTTC
.,TRBV7-2,.,TRBJ2-2,CASSLVVAGELFF,TGTGCCAGCAGCTTAGTGGTAGCCGGGGAGCTGTTTTTT
.,TRBV4-3,.,TRBJ1-4,CASSRPPQGGNEKLFF,TGCGCCAGCAGCCGACCCCCGCAGGGAGGAAATGAAAAACTGTTTTTT
.,TRBV27,TRBD1,TRBJ1-4,CASSSLPGQGKKLFF,TGTGCCAGCAGCTCCCTACCGGGACAGGGAAAAAAACTGTTTTTT
.,TRBV28,.,TRBJ2-7,CASSLAGRTYEQYF,TGTGCCAGCAGTTTGGCGGGACGGACCTACGAGCAGTACTTC
.,TRBV19,.,TRBJ2-3,CASSAARGDTQYF,TGTGCCAGTAGTGCCGCCCGGGGAGATACGCAGTATTTT
.,TRBV18,TRBD2,TRBJ2-5,CASSRRTSGGQETQYF,TGTGCCAGCTCCCGTAGGACTAGCGGGGGGCAAGAGACCCAGTACTTC
once,TRBV18,TRBD2,TRBJ2-3,CASSLNREDTQYF,TGTGCCAGCTCGCTAAACCGGGAGGACACGCAGTATTTT
few,TRBV2,TRBD1,TRBJ1-2,CASSGTAVYGYTF,TGTGCCAGCAGCGGGACAGCTGTTTATGGCTACACCTTC
.,TRBV6-5,.,TRBJ1-1,CASSYGHRANTEAFF,TGTGCCAGCAGTTACGGGCACAGGGCGAACACTGAAGCTTTCTTT
.,TRBV5-4,TRBD2,TRBJ2-7,CASSPSGTSESYEQYF,TGTGCCAGCAGCCCATCCGGGACTAGCGAATCCTACGAGCAGTACTTC
.,TRBV9,TRBD2,TRBJ2-5,CASSVGGRETQYF,TGTGCCAGCAGCGTAGGCGGGAGGGAGACCCAGTACTTC
.,TRBV5-1,.,TRBJ2-7,CASSPGHLYEQYF,TGCGCCAGCAGTCCTGGACACCTGTACGAGCAGTACTTC
.,TRBV9,.,TRBJ2-7,CASSPRTDAYEQYF,TGTGCCAGCAGCCCTAGGACAGACGCTTACGAGCAGTACTTC
.,TRBV7-7,TRBD2,TRBJ2-1,CASSLAGGDNEQFF,TGTGCCAGCAGCTTAGCCGGGGGGGACAATGAGCAGTTCTTC
once,TRBV7-8,.,TRBJ1-1,CASSQRLPEAFF,TGTGCCAGCAGCCAGAGGCTACCTGAAGCTTTCTTT
.,TRBV9,.,TRBJ1-6,CASRQTGQNSPLHF,TGTGCCAGCAGACAAACGGGACAAAATTCACCCCTCCACTTT
.,TRBV3-1/TRBV3-2,TRBD1,TRBJ2-4,CASSPPPTGNPKNIQYF,TGTGCCAGCAGCCCGCCCCCGACAGGGAACCCCAAAAACATTCAGTACTTC
few,TRBV19,.,TRBJ1-1,CASSSTRETEAFF,TGTGCCAGTAGTAGTACACGGGAGACTGAAGCTTTCTTT
.,TRBV7-9,TRBD1,TRBJ1-2,CASSLAGQGNYGYTF,TGTGCCAGCAGCTTAGCTGGACAGGGAAACTATGGCTACACCTTC
.,TRBV6-6,TRBD1,TRBJ2-5,CASRRQGGETQYF,TGTGCCAGCAGGAGACAGGGCGGGGAGACCCAGTACTTC
.,TRBV28,.,TRBJ1-2,CASSSSYGYTF,TGTGCCAGCAGTTCCTCCTATGGCTACACCTTC
.,TRBV5-6,.,TRBJ2-7,CASTKVGGTYEQYF,TGTGCCAGCACCAAGGTCGGGGGAACCTACGAGCAGTACTTC
few,TRBV9,TRBD2,TRBJ2-3,CASNRGGATDTQYF,TGTGCCAGCAACCGGGGGGGGGCAACAGATACGCAGTATTTT